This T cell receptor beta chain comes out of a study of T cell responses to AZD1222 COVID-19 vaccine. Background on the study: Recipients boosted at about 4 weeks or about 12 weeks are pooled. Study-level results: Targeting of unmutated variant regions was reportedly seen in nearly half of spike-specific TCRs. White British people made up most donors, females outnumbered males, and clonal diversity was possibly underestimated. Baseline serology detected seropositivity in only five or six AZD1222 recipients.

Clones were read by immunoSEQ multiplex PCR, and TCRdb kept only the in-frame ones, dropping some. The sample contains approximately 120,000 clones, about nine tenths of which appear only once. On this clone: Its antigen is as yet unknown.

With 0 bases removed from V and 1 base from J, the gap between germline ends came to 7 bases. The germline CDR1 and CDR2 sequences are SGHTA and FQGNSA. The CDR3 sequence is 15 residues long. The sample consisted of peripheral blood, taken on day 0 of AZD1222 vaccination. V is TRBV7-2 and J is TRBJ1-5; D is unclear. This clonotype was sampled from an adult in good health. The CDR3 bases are TGTGCCAGCAGCTTAGCGCTCCAGAGCAATCAGCCCCAGCATTTT. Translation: CASSLALQSNQPQHF.